This TCR beta chain was found in a study of blood T cell repertoires in COVID-19. For the study at large: Acute-phase and convalescent COVID-19 samples originated in the United States, Italy and Spain. T cells, B-cell-depleted T cells, or PBMCs supplied cDNA or gDNA.

Enrolled during active infection, Seattle patients were then followed longitudinally. The protocol was immunoSEQ multiplex PCR, while the TCRdb copy is restricted to in-frame clones and leaves out a portion. The sample shows some 520,000 clones, approximately 89% of them seen only once. Germline assignment: CDR1 KGHDR and CDR2 SFDVKD. J lost 7 bases, V lost 6 bases, and 8 bases had no gene match. The CDR3 has 15 residues. This chain uses TRBV24-1 with TRBJ2-1; 10 bases are shared with TRBD1. Sample: peripheral blood. This clonotype originated in a man aged 18 to 30 with COVID-19, enrolled during active disease. As DNA, the CDR3 is TGTGCCACCAGTAGACAGGGGGCTAGGGTTAATGAGCAGTTCTTC. It translates to CATSRQGARVNEQFF.